Presented here are 31 T cell receptor beta chains from one specimen sequenced in a study of OX40 agonist ivuxolimab in advanced cancers. TCRdb's table, derived via immunoSEQ multiplex PCR, lists solely in-frame clones and lacks some. The table has some 86,000 clones, approximately 94% seen once. This specimen was CD4+ or CD8+ T cells sorted from blood, taken in a trial of the OX40 agonist ivuxolimab. The receptors derive from an adult with an advanced solid tumor such as melanoma, head and neck, liver or kidney cancer.

The rearrangement uses TRBV6-5 and TRBJ2-7; 8 bases map to TRBD1. The germline V gene has CDR1 MNHEY and CDR2 SVGAGI. Germline trimming cut 5 bases from V and 3 bases from J; bases unmatched to any gene: 9. The CDR3 consists of 15 residues. The CDR3 is CASSNRQGNYYEQYF. CDR3 nucleotide sequence: TGTGCCAGCAGTAATCGACAGGGGAATTACTACGAGCAGTACTTC.

The chain is built from TRBV10-2 and TRBJ2-3; unclear D gene. Looked up from germline, CDR1 is WSHSY and CDR2 is SAAADI. Trimming removed 3 bases at V and 2 bases at J, with 6 bases between. The CDR3 runs 13 residues. CDR3 sequence: CASSEAITDTQYF. CDR3 nucleotides: TGCGCCAGCAGTGAAGCAATCACAGATACGCAGTATTTT.

V gene TRBV29-1 combines with J gene TRBJ2-7, with TRBD1 identical over 8 bases. The CDR3 consists of 14 residues. Germline trimming cut 6 bases from V and 0 bases from J; bases unmatched to any gene: 7. Germline V CDR1 and CDR2: SQVTM, ANQGSEA. CDR3 coding DNA: TGCAGCGTATTACCAGGACAGGGCTCCTACGAGCAGTACTTC. Its protein is CSVLPGQGSYEQYF.

The V gene is TRBV6-5, the J gene TRBJ1-3; D is unclear. This CDR3 contains 12 residues. Germline V CDR1 and CDR2: MNHEY, SVGAGI. Trimming pared 8 bases from V and 4 bases from J, leaving 9 bases between. The CDR3 here is CASGDAGNTIYF. CDR3 nucleotides: TGTGCCAGCGGGGATGCGGGAAACACCATATATTTT.

The chain combines TRBV7-2 with TRBJ2-1; a weak D match, TRBD2 (6 bases). The CDR3 length is 16 residues. V lost 2 bases, J lost 4 bases, and 15 bases lay in between. The germline V gene has CDR1 SGHTA and CDR2 FQGNSA. The CDR3 is CASSLISGYRYNEQFF. The CDR3 DNA reads TGTGCCAGCAGCTTAATAAGCGGGTATAGATACAATGAGCAGTTCTTC.

V and J are TRBV5-4 and TRBJ1-1, with D perhaps matching TRBD1 (6 bases). CDR3 length equals 16 residues. From germline, CDR1 is SGHNT and CDR2 YYREEE (reference sequence). The ends were cut back, 0 bases at V and 4 bases at J, with 16 bases in the middle. In nucleotides, the CDR3 is TGTGCCAGCAGCTTGGGGGACATTTTACGGGCCACTGAAGCTTTCTTT. Encoded protein: CASSLGDILRATEAFF.

In nucleotides, the CDR3 is TGTGCCAGCAGCTTAGCACAGGGGGCGCATGATACGCAGTATTTT. Residues: CASSLAQGAHDTQYF. V usage is TRBV7-9 and J usage is TRBJ2-3; 9 bases agree with TRBD1. This CDR3 has 15 amino acids. Losses at the gene ends were 0 bases for V and 6 bases for J; bases not matched to a gene: 4. Germline V CDR1 and CDR2: SEHNR, FQNEAQ (reference sequence).

The chain employs TRBV27 and TRBJ1-2, with TRBD1 matching 9 bases. Looked up from germline, CDR1 is MNHEY and CDR2 is SMNVEV (reference sequence). The CDR3 spans 14 residues. The ends lost 6 bases at V and 2 bases at J; junction bases unmatched: 4. CDR3 in amino acids: CASRPGQGNYGYTF. The CDR3 region has the DNA TGTGCCAGCAGACCCGGACAGGGGAACTATGGCTACACCTTC.

This chain links TRBV28 with TRBJ1-3, with unresolved D. The CDR3 contains 16 residues. Germline values: CDR1 MDHEN, CDR2 SYDVKM. V lost 4 bases to trimming and J lost 0 bases, with 13 bases between them. The CDR3 nucleotides read TGTGCCAGCAGTTCCTTTTTGGCTAGCTCTGGAAACACCATATATTTT. Residues: CASSSFLASSGNTIYF. Combining the CDR3 with reference TRBV28 and TRBJ1-3 gives the whole variable domain DVKVTQSSRYLVKRTGEKVFLECVQDMDHENMFWYRQDPGLGLRLIYFSYDVKMKEKGDIPEGYSVSREKKERFSLILESASTNQTSMYLCASSSFLASSGNTIYFGEGSWLTVV.

The chain links TRBV4-3 to TRBJ2-2, with D possibly being TRBD2 (5 bases). Trimming left V 0 bases short and J 0 bases short, with 8 bases between. The CDR3 is 16 amino acids. CDR1 is LGHNA and CDR2 is YSLEER in the germline V gene. The CDR3, as DNA: TGCGCCAGCAGCCAAGATAGGCGGGCGAACACCGGGGAGCTGTTTTTT. This sequence encodes CASSQDRRANTGELFF.

This clone was found a few times. This CDR3 is also generated by other DNA sequences in the sample. The CDR3 sequence: CASSYRQGAYYEQYF. The CDR3 DNA follows: TGTGCCAGCAGTTACCGACAGGGGGCTTACTACGAGCAGTACTTC. The chain combines TRBV6-5 with TRBJ2-7; 10 bases agree with TRBD1. J was trimmed by 3 bases and V by 2 bases; bases with no gene match: 4. Germline CDR1 MNHEY, CDR2 SVGAGI. The CDR3 has 15 residues.

J is TRBJ2-3 and V is TRBV6-5; perhaps TRBD2 as D (9 bases). In germline, CDR1 is MNHEY, CDR2 SVGAGI. The CDR3 length is 15 residues. The V and J ends lost 6 bases and 4 bases respectively, with 17 bases between them. The CDR3 bases are TGTGCCAGCAGCTCAGGGGGCGGGGGGGCAGATACGCAGTATTTT. It yields the protein CASSSGGGGADTQYF.

This chain joins TRBV4-2 and TRBJ1-1; no clear D. Germline values: CDR1 LGHNA, CDR2 YNFKEQ. V dropped 2 bases and J dropped 0 bases, with 10 bases sitting between them. The CDR3 extends over 15 amino acids. The CDR3 protein is CASSQPLRMNTEAFF. The CDR3 DNA reads TGTGCCAGCAGCCAACCCCTTCGGATGAACACTGAAGCTTTCTTT.

Worth noting for this clone: The conserved phenylalanine or tryptophan is not found at the CDR3 terminus, so this likely reflects a read error. No DNA is shown, since the ends of the CDR3 on it are uncertain; the CDR3 is the one TCRdb lists. This sequence joins TRBV3-2 and TRBJ2-7; whether TRBD2, the table's D call, matches the DNA was not checked. TRBV3-2 is labeled a pseudogene. A total of 9 residues make up the CDR3, ends included. The CDR3 here is CASSHPEAY.

The chain links TRBV6-5 to TRBJ1-1, with D perhaps TRBD1 (5 bases). With 0 bases removed from V and 5 bases from J, the gap between germline ends came to 10 bases. CDR3 size: 14 residues. Germline values: CDR1 MNHEY, CDR2 SVGAGI. In DNA form, the CDR3 reads TGTGCCAGCAGTTACTCGGGGGGGACGACTGAAGCTTTCTTT. Its protein is CASSYSGGTTEAFF.

The chain recombines TRBV11-2 with TRBJ1-1; D not resolved. Germline V gene lookup returns CDR1 SGHAT and CDR2 FQNNGV. The CDR3 runs to 15 residues. V dropped 3 bases and J dropped 2 bases, with 13 bases sitting between them. DNA for the CDR3: TGTGCCAGCAGCTTTGCTCGGGGATCCAACACTGAAGCTTTCTTT. It specifies CASSFARGSNTEAFF.

The chain couples TRBV6-4 to TRBJ2-7, with TRBD1 as a possible D gene (5 bases). The germline V gene encodes CDR1 MRHNA and CDR2 SNTAGT. The CDR3 covers 15 residues. With 3 bases removed from V and 1 base from J, the gap between germline ends came to 13 bases. The CDR3 sequence is CASSDPGIWSYEQYF. The CDR3, as DNA: TGTGCCAGCAGTGATCCAGGGATTTGGTCCTACGAGCAGTACTTC.

The chain recombines TRBV2 with TRBJ2-5, with D perhaps TRBD1 (6 bases). Germline V gene lookup returns CDR1 SNHLY and CDR2 FYNNEI. The V end lost 4 bases, the J end lost 4 bases, and 16 bases lay between the germline ends. The CDR3 is 15 residues long. The CDR3 region has the DNA TGTGCCAGCAGTGGTTTCAGGGGCTCGGCAGAGACCCAGTACTTC. Protein: CASSGFRGSAETQYF.

The CDR3: CASSMDSPRGEQYF. DNA of the CDR3: TGTGCCAGCAGTATGGACAGCCCGAGAGGGGAGCAGTACTTC. The gene calls are TRBV5-6 and TRBJ2-7, with TRBD1 as a possible D gene (6 bases). Trimming took 5 bases from V and 7 from J, leaving 19 bases between them. The CDR3 is made up of 14 amino acids. Germline V gene lookup returns CDR1 SGHDT and CDR2 YYEEEE. The full variable domain, its missing parts supplied by reference TRBV5-6 and TRBJ2-7, is DAGVTQSPTHLIKTRGQQVTLRCSPKSGHDTVSWYQQALGQGPQFIFQYYEEEERQRGNFPDRFSGHQFPNYSSELNVNALLLGDSALYLCASSMDSPRGEQYFGPGTRLTVT.

V usage is TRBV28 and J usage is TRBJ2-7; 7 bases fit TRBD2. The germline gives CDR1 MDHEN, CDR2 SYDVKM. Losses at the gene ends were 6 bases for V and 9 bases for J; bases not matched to a gene: 23. The CDR3 loop spans 17 amino acids. The chain's CDR3 is CASSSTQSSGLAFGQYF. The CDR3 DNA reads as TGTGCCAGCAGCTCGACCCAATCTAGCGGTTTGGCGTTCGGGCAGTACTTC. Based on the CDR3 plus reference TRBV28 and TRBJ2-7, the full variable domain is DVKVTQSSRYLVKRTGEKVFLECVQDMDHENMFWYRQDPGLGLRLIYFSYDVKMKEKGDIPEGYSVSREKKERFSLILESASTNQTSMYLCASSSTQSSGLAFGQYFGPGTRLTVT.

The chain is built from TRBV10-2 and TRBJ1-1; a possible D gene is TRBD1 (5 bases). Germline V lookup: CDR1 WSHSY, CDR2 SAAADI. Trimming shortened V by 7 bases and J by 4 bases, and 7 bases separated the two germline ends. The CDR3 contains 11 residues. CDR3 protein: CASKDSTEAFF. CDR3 DNA sequence: TGCGCCAGCAAAGACAGCACTGAAGCTTTCTTT.

The CDR3 DNA is TGTGCCAGCAGTTTAAACGGTTTTTCCCTCCACTTT. This gives the protein CASSLNGFSLHF. The rearrangement uses TRBV28 and TRBJ1-6; D is undetermined. Germline CDR1 is MDHEN and CDR2 is SYDVKM. This CDR3 region has 12 residues. Trimming stripped 2 bases from V and 14 bases from J, with 10 bases between.

The chain uses TRBV6-5 and TRBJ1-5; no clear D. The CDR3 length is 14 residues. The germline gives CDR1 MNHEY, CDR2 SVGAGI. Trimming shortened V by 5 bases and J by 0 bases, and 8 bases separated the two germline ends. Written as DNA, the CDR3 is TGTGCCAGCAGTCTGAAGTATAGCAATCAGCCCCAGCATTTT. This codes for CASSLKYSNQPQHF.

This chain connects TRBV7-8 to TRBJ1-3, with D possibly matching TRBD1 (6 bases). The length of the CDR3 is 17 residues. Trimming cost V 2 bases and J 2 bases, with 16 bases left between them. Germline V gene lookup returns CDR1 SGHVS and CDR2 FQNEAQ. The DNA of the CDR3 is TGTGCCAGCAGCTTAATGGACAGCAATGCCCCTGGAAACACCATATATTTT. Residues: CASSLMDSNAPGNTIYF.

The chain is built from TRBV28 and TRBJ1-5; D may be TRBD1 (5 bases). The V gene lost 6 bases and the J gene lost 8 bases, with 14 bases spanning the gap. Germline CDR1 MDHEN, CDR2 SYDVKM. The CDR3 runs 13 residues. Written as DNA, the CDR3 is TGTGCCAGCAGCTCAGGGACTAGAGAGCCCCAGCATTTT. Encoded protein: CASSSGTREPQHF.

A note on this clone: Relative to the germline gene, one junction end is altered; a read error may explain this. The chain couples TRBV30 to TRBJ2-1, with 7 bases that match TRBD2. This CDR3 contains 11 residues. CDR1 GTSNPN and CDR2 SVGIG come from the germline V gene (reference sequence). CDR3 bases: TGTGCCTGGAAGGGCGGGTTCGGGGGGATCTTC. Amino acids: CAWKGGFGGIF.

The rearrangement joins TRBV18 to TRBJ2-1; a weak D match, TRBD2 (5 bases). Trimming took off 8 bases at V and 0 bases at J, with 11 bases between the two ends. This CDR3 contains 14 residues. Per the germline V gene, CDR1 is KGHSH and CDR2 is LQKENI. The CDR3 coding sequence is TGTGCCAGCCGGGATGGGGTCTCCTACAATGAGCAGTTCTTC. This encodes CASRDGVSYNEQFF.

This clone was seen just once. J is TRBJ1-5 and V is TRBV30; perhaps TRBD1 as D (5 bases). CDR1 GTSNPN and CDR2 SVGIG come from the germline V gene (reference sequence). Trimming took off 2 bases at V and 0 bases at J, with 11 bases between the two ends. The CDR3 has 15 amino acids. The CDR3 DNA follows: TGTGCCTGGAGTAGAGGGGCCGATAGCAATCAGCCCCAGCATTTT. As protein: CAWSRGADSNQPQHF.

The rearrangement joins TRBV19 to TRBJ2-7; unclear D gene. The CDR3 runs to 13 residues. Germline assignment: CDR1 LNHDA and CDR2 SQIVND (reference sequence). With 3 bases removed from V and 1 base from J, the gap between germline ends came to 7 bases. The CDR3 loop reads CASSMGYSYEQYF. The DNA for the CDR3 is TGTGCCAGTAGTATGGGGTATTCCTACGAGCAGTACTTC. The full variable domain, with the rest looked up from reference TRBV19 and TRBJ2-7, is DGGITQSPKYLFRKEGQNVTLSCEQNLNHDAMYWYRQDPGQGLRLIYYSQIVNDFQKGDIAEGYSVSREKKESFPLTVTSAQKNPTAFYLCASSMGYSYEQYFGPGTRLTVT.

In this sample, this clone turned up once. This chain links TRBV9 with TRBJ1-2, with D tentatively TRBD1 (6 bases). V was shortened by 7 bases and J by 5 bases, with 9 bases between the two germline ends. The V gene's germline CDR1 is SGDLS and CDR2 YYNGEE. The CDR3 has 11 amino acids. CDR3 bases: TGTGCCAGCGGGGGCGGGTATGGCTACACCTTC. Translation: CASGGGYGYTF.

The V call is TRBV19, the J call TRBJ1-5, with D possibly being TRBD1 (5 bases). V was pared by 6 bases and J by 6 bases, with 15 bases between. Per germline, CDR1 LNHDA and CDR2 SQIVND (reference sequence). This CDR3 contains 14 residues. The CDR3 protein is CASRGTLGTQPQHF. CDR3 coding DNA: TGTGCCAGTAGGGGGACGCTTGGGACTCAGCCCCAGCATTTT.